These T cell receptor beta chains were read from a single sample in a study of shared clonotypes between healthy human individuals. This table comes from immunoSEQ multiplex PCR, and its TCRdb copy is limited to in-frame clones, with some not included. This sample has 650,000 to 800,000 clones, with approximately 72% found just once. The sequencing sample was made of memory CD4+ T cells sorted from blood. The receptor source for this set is a woman aged 25 to 39 in good health. Each CDR3 is given with its conserved first and last residue. A D gene is named only where the DNA matches it firmly. Not every row has a clone size; where given, it reads once, few, many or a size class.

>TRBJ2-1|.|.|TRBV11-3|12
TGTGCCAGCAGCTGGGCCCTCGGGGAGCAGTTCTTC
CASSWALGEQFF
>TRBJ1-1|.|.|TRBV2|13
TGTGCCAGCAGTCTGAACAGGGACACTGAAGCTTTCTTT
CASSLNRDTEAFF
>TRBJ2-7|.|.|TRBV15|12
TGTGCCACCAGCAGATCTGGTTACGAGCAGTACTTC
CATSRSGYEQYF
>TRBJ1-1|.|.|TRBV28|14
TGTGCCAGCAGTTCTGGGACCCCGAACACTGAAGCTTTCTTT
CASSSGTPNTEAFF
>TRBJ2-5|TRBD2|.|TRBV10-3|15
TGTGCCATCAGTGTTGGGACTAGCGTGGGAGAGACCCAGTACTTC
CAISVGTSVGETQYF
>TRBJ2-3|TRBD2|.|TRBV11-3|17
TGTGCCAGCAGCCCCACGGTCGCTCCGGGGGGAGTAGGTACGCAGTATTTT
CASSPTVAPGGVGTQYF
>TRBJ1-3|.|.|TRBV18|14
TGTGCCAGCTCACCAAGTAGATCTGGAAACACCATATATTTT
CASSPSRSGNTIYF
>TRBJ2-7|.|few|TRBV5-1|12
TGCGCCAGCAGCCCCGGAAGGAACGAGCAGTACTTC
CASSPGRNEQYF
>TRBJ2-1|.|.|TRBV27|11
TGTGCCAGCAGTTTCCGTGGTGAGCAGTTCTTC
CASSFRGEQFF
>TRBJ1-2|.|.|TRBV25-1|15
TGTGCCAGCAGTGAAGCCCACCGTCTAACCTCCGGCTACACCTTC
CASSEAHRLTSGYTF
>TRBJ1-1|.|.|TRBV5-1|15
TGCGCCAGCAGCTTGGGGGACTTGCAGGCCACTGAAGCTTTCTTT
CASSLGDLQATEAFF
>TRBJ1-5|.|.|TRBV19|15
TGTGCCAGTAGTATTTGGGGGACGAGCAATCAGCCCCAGCATTTT
CASSIWGTSNQPQHF
>TRBJ2-5|.|.|TRBV5-1|15
TGCGCCAGCAGCTCATACTCGGGAGAGGCAGAGACCCAGTACTTC
CASSSYSGEAETQYF
>TRBJ2-1|TRBD2|.|TRBV19|15
TGTGCCAGTGGAGGCGGGAGGGCTTCCCACAATGAGCAGTTCTTC
CASGGGRASHNEQFF
>TRBJ1-2|TRBD1|.|TRBV6-4|13
TGTGCCAGCAGTACCGGGACAGGTTATGGCTACACCTTC
CASSTGTGYGYTF
>TRBJ2-1|TRBD2|.|TRBV7-2|16
TGTGCCAGCAGCCATCCCTTGTGGCGGGGGGCGGAAGAGCAGTTCTTC
CASSHPLWRGAEEQFF
>TRBJ2-1|TRBD2|.|TRBV19|15
TGTGCCAGTAGTATGCAACTAGCGGGCTACAATGAGCAGTTCTTC
CASSMQLAGYNEQFF
>TRBJ2-3|.|.|TRBV5-1|14
TGCGCCAGCAGCCGTGGGGGAAGCACAGATACGCAGTATTTT
CASSRGGSTDTQYF
>TRBJ1-1|TRBD1|.|TRBV28|13
TGTGCCAGCAGTTTACCGACAGGGACCTCGGCCTTCTTT
CASSLPTGTSAFF
>TRBJ1-2|.|.|TRBV5-8|13
TGTGCCAGCAGCTTGGATGACAGAGGAGGCTACACCTTC
CASSLDDRGGYTF
>TRBJ2-1|.|.|TRBV7-3|14
TGTGCCAGCAGTCCCGCTGGAGTTTCCAGTGAGCAGTTCTTC
CASSPAGVSSEQFF
>TRBJ2-5|.|.|TRBV27|13
TGTGCCAGCAGTCCCCCAGGGGGGGAGACCCAGTACTTC
CASSPPGGETQYF
>TRBJ2-3|TRBD2|few|TRBV4-2|16
TGTGCCAGCAGCCAAGACACGGGACTAGCGACAGATACGCAGTATTTT
CASSQDTGLATDTQYF
>TRBJ2-3|.|.|TRBV25-1|18
TGTGCCAGCAGTGACGAAAACGGACTGTCAGGAGGCACAGATACGCAGTATTTT
CASSDENGLSGGTDTQYF
>TRBJ2-5|TRBD2|.|TRBV7-9|17
TGTGCCAGCAGCACCTCGTCGACTAGCGGGAAAGAAGAGACCCAGTACTTC
CASSTSSTSGKEETQYF
>TRBJ2-7|TRBD2|.|TRBV5-1|16
TGCGCCAGCAGCGAGACGCGGCTAGCGGGAGGGTACGAGCAGTACTTC
CASSETRLAGGYEQYF
>TRBJ1-2|TRBD1|.|TRBV10-3|13
TGTGCCATCCGAACCCACGACAGGGATGGCTACACCTTC
CAIRTHDRDGYTF
>TRBJ2-1|.|.|TRBV29-1|14
TGCAGCGGCAAGACCAGGAGCTCCTACAATGAGCAGTTCTTC
CSGKTRSSYNEQFF
>TRBJ2-3|TRBD2|.|TRBV7-6|18
TGTGCCAGCAGCTTTAGAGCTAGCGGGAGGGGGGGCACAGATACGCAGTATTTT
CASSFRASGRGGTDTQYF
>TRBJ1-6|.|.|TRBV28|14
TGTGCCAGCAGTTGGGGACTCTATAATTCACCCCTCCACTTT
CASSWGLYNSPLHF
>TRBJ1-2|TRBD1|.|TRBV27|15
TGTGCCAGCAGTTCCCGGGACAGCTCGCGGGGCGGCTACACCTTC
CASSSRDSSRGGYTF
>TRBJ2-1|TRBD2|many|TRBV20-1|11
TGCAGTGTGGCGGGAGATAATGAGCAGTTCTTC
CSVAGDNEQFF
>TRBJ2-6|.|.|TRBV19|16
TGTGCCAGTAGTACAATCCAGGGGTCTGGGGCCAACGTCCTGACTTTC
CASSTIQGSGANVLTF
>TRBJ2-7|TRBD2|.|TRBV11-2|18
TGTGCCAGCAGCCCACAGGCTCATACTAGCGGGAGTACGAACGAGCAGTACTTC
CASSPQAHTSGSTNEQYF
>TRBJ2-7|.|.|TRBV5-1|13
TGCGCCAGCAGCTCAACAGGGCCCAGTGAGCAGTACTTC
CASSSTGPSEQYF
>TRBJ1-4|TRBD1|once|TRBV7-2|15
TGTGCCAGCAGCCTAATACAGGGGGCAAGTGAAAAACTGTTTTTT
CASSLIQGASEKLFF
>TRBJ2-7|TRBD2|.|TRBV14|15
TGTGCCAGCAGCCGCACTAGCGGGAGGAACGGCGAGCAGTACTTC
CASSRTSGRNGEQYF
>TRBJ2-2|TRBD2|.|TRBV7-2|17
TGTGCCAGCAGCTCTAGCATGCTAGCGGGACGGTCCGGGGAGCTGTTTTTT
CASSSSMLAGRSGELFF
>TRBJ2-3|.|.|TRBV2|14
TGTGCCAGCAGTGCCGGGACCACAACAGATACGCAGTATTTT
CASSAGTTTDTQYF
>TRBJ1-2|TRBD1|.|TRBV4-1|16
TGCGCCAGCAGCCAAGGGCAGGGGGGGACCCACTATGGCTACACCTTC
CASSQGQGGTHYGYTF
>TRBJ2-3|.|.|TRBV20-1|11
TGCAGGACAGGTAGCACAGATACGCAGTATTTT
CRTGSTDTQYF
>TRBJ1-5|.|.|TRBV6-1|13
TGTGCCAGCAGTGTATCGGTGCAACAGCCCCAGCATTTT
CASSVSVQQPQHF
>TRBJ2-1|.|many|TRBV5-4|15
TGTGCCAGCAGCTTGGCCCAGGGGACCTACAATGAGCAGTTCTTC
CASSLAQGTYNEQFF
>TRBJ2-6|.|.|TRBV2|15
TGTGCCAGCAGGCGTGGGGTAACTGGGGCCAACGTCCTGACTTTC
CASRRGVTGANVLTF
>TRBJ2-5|TRBD2|few|TRBV5-6|16
TGTGCCAGCAGCTTGTCGGGACTAGCGGGAGAAGAGACCCAGTACTTC
CASSLSGLAGEETQYF
>TRBJ1-1|TRBD1|.|TRBV5-6|17
TGTGCCAGCAGCTTGGTCACGGGACAGGGTTTGAACACTGAAGCTTTCTTT
CASSLVTGQGLNTEAFF
>TRBJ1-1|.|.|TRBV19|15
TGTGCCAGTAGTCCGCAGGGTAATAAGAACACTGAAGCTTTCTTT
CASSPQGNKNTEAFF
>TRBJ1-4|TRBD1|.|TRBV27|15
TGTGCCAGCAGTCGGACAGGGAGGTTCCGTGAAAAACTGTTTTTT
CASSRTGRFREKLFF
>TRBJ2-2|.|.|TRBV28|14
TGTGCCAGCAGTGACATACTAGGGTCCGGGGAGCTGTTTTTT
CASSDILGSGELFF
>TRBJ1-3|.|few|TRBV5-1|17
TGCGCCAGCAGCTTGTGGGCCGGGGGGAGCTCTGGAAACACCATATATTTT
CASSLWAGGSSGNTIYF
>TRBJ2-1|TRBD2|.|TRBV6-4|15
TGTGCCAGCAGTGTACTAGCGGGAGGAAAGAATGAGCAGTTCTTC
CASSVLAGGKNEQFF
>TRBJ1-3|TRBD1|once|TRBV19|15
TGTGCCAGCACGACAGGGGGGTTCTCTGGAAACACCATATATTTT
CASTTGGFSGNTIYF
>TRBJ1-3|.|.|TRBV18|13
TGTGCCAGCTCCCCAGAGGCAGGAAACACCATATATTTT
CASSPEAGNTIYF
>TRBJ1-5|.|.|TRBV21-1|14
TGTGCCAGCGTCGGGGGGGTTCCAATCAAACCCCAGCATTTT
CASVGGVPIKPQHF